The 30 T cell receptor beta chains given below trace back to one sample, sequenced in a study of cytomegalovirus exposure and HLA in healthy donors. The PCR was carried out with 60 Vbeta primers and 13 Jbeta primers. Method: immunoSEQ multiplex PCR; TCRdb's copy keeps in-frame clones and lacks some. Of 130,000 to 150,000 clones in the sample, 60% to 85% are singletons; the top ten hold 6.5% to 8%. Sequenced sample: PBMCs. All receptors derive from a woman aged 40-49 years in good health and CMV-seropositive.

Here the CDR3 reads CASGLDTPPPGQGAMETQYF. Written as DNA, the CDR3 is TGTGCTAGTGGTTTGGACACCCCCCCTCCGGGACAGGGGGCGATGGAGACCCAGTACTTC. V is TRBV12-5 and J is TRBJ2-5; 12 nucleotides match TRBD1. The germline CDR1 and CDR2 sequences are LGHNT and FRNRAP. The CDR3 is 20 amino acids. With V trimmed by 1 base and J by 5 bases, 17 bases remained unmatched.

The rearrangement joins TRBV20-1 to TRBJ1-1; 8 bases fit TRBD1. The CDR3 loop spans 11 amino acids. Unmatched junction bases numbered 8, after V lost 6 bases and J lost 11 bases. Germline V CDR1 and CDR2: DFQATT, SNEGSKA (reference sequence). The CDR3 protein is CSAPGGSGAFF. The CDR3, as DNA: TGCAGTGCACCAGGGGGCTCGGGGGCTTTCTTT.

The gene calls are TRBV6-1 and TRBJ1-1, with TRBD1 matching over 9 bases. This CDR3 is built from 15 residues. Germline assignment: CDR1 MNHNS and CDR2 SASEGT. The trim removed 4 bases at V and 5 bases at J, leaving 8 bases unmatched. Here the CDR3 reads CASSGLTGGDTEAFF. The CDR3 DNA sequence: TGTGCCAGCAGTGGTCTGACAGGGGGAGATACTGAAGCTTTCTTT.

This clone came up a few times. J is TRBJ1-1 and V is TRBV6-1; D is perhaps TRBD1 (6 bases). CDR1 MNHNS and CDR2 SASEGT come from the germline V gene. Trimming stripped 4 bases from V and 10 bases from J, with 13 bases between. The CDR3 is 12 amino acids. CDR3 sequence: CASSVQGRRAFF. The CDR3 DNA sequence: TGTGCCAGCAGTGTACAGGGTAGGCGAGCTTTCTTT.

The chain is built from TRBV6-5 and TRBJ2-3; D ambiguous. CDR3 size: 15 residues. The ends were cut back, 5 bases at V and 0 bases at J, with 12 bases in the middle. In germline, CDR1 is MNHEY, CDR2 SVGAGI. The CDR3 DNA reads as TGTGCCAGCAGTAGACAACAACTTAGCACAGATACGCAGTATTTT. Protein product: CASSRQQLSTDTQYF.

The chain employs TRBV18 and TRBJ1-2; TRBD1 matches at 7 bases. The germline CDR1 and CDR2 sequences are KGHSH and LQKENI. V dropped 3 bases and J dropped 1; count of bases not matched to a gene: 5. This CDR3 is 15 amino acids long. CDR3 in amino acids: CASSPEGTVNYGYTF. For the CDR3, the DNA is TGTGCCAGCTCACCTGAGGGGACAGTTAACTATGGCTACACCTTC.

The chain is built from TRBV25-1 and TRBJ1-2, with a weak D call TRBD1 (6 bases). Germline CDR1 and CDR2: MGHDK and SYGVNS. The CDR3 is made up of 14 amino acids. Trimming removed 6 bases at V and 4 bases at J, with 15 bases between. DNA of the CDR3: TGTGCCAGCAGGAGCGGGGTAGGGGGCTATGGCTACACCTTC. As protein: CASRSGVGGYGYTF.

The gene calls are TRBV5-1 and TRBJ1-1; D unclear. In germline, CDR1 is SGHRS, CDR2 YFSETQ. The CDR3 has 19 residues. Between the trimmed V and J ends, which lost 0 bases and 1 base, there was a span of 22 bases. The CDR3 here is CASSLEGGGWEIGNTEAFF. The CDR3 DNA reads TGCGCCAGCAGCTTGGAAGGAGGAGGGTGGGAGATAGGGAACACTGAAGCTTTCTTT.

The rearrangement joins TRBV20-1 to TRBJ2-1; D is undetermined. The CDR3 length is 10 residues. The V and J ends lost 5 bases and 4 bases respectively, with 3 bases between them. Germline CDR1 DFQATT, CDR2 SNEGSKA (reference sequence). As DNA, the CDR3 is TGCAGTGCTTATTACAATGAGCAGTTCTTC. It specifies CSAYYNEQFF.

The V gene is TRBV19, the J gene TRBJ1-4, with 7 bases that match TRBD1. CDR3 length: 14 amino acids. CDR1 and CDR2 (germline): LNHDA, SQIVND (reference sequence). V was pared by 3 bases and J by 5 bases, with 3 bases of the junction left unmatched. The CDR3 region has the DNA TGTGCCAGTAGTATGACAGGGTCCAATGAAAAACTGTTTTTT. This gives the protein CASSMTGSNEKLFF.

The V call is TRBV2, the J call TRBJ2-1; D remains unclear. CDR3 size: 15 residues. V was trimmed by 1 base and J by 0 bases, leaving 7 bases between them. Germline V gene data show CDR1 as SNHLY and CDR2 as FYNNEI. The chain's CDR3 is CASSEEPYSYNEQFF. CDR3 nucleotides: TGTGCCAGCAGTGAAGAGCCCTACTCCTACAATGAGCAGTTCTTC.

This clone came up a few times. The V gene is TRBV7-9, the J gene TRBJ2-3; D remains ambiguous. The CDR3 runs to 11 residues. V was clipped by 7 bases and J by 4 bases, with 6 bases between them. Germline loops: CDR1 SEHNR, CDR2 FQNEAQ (reference sequence). The CDR3 protein is CASMSPDTQYF. DNA for the CDR3: TGTGCCAGCATGAGCCCAGATACGCAGTATTTT.

The chain links TRBV19 to TRBJ2-3; maybe TRBD1 (5 bases). Trimming shortened V by 6 bases and J by 8 bases, and 18 bases separated the two germline ends. Germline CDR1 LNHDA, CDR2 SQIVND (reference sequence). The CDR3 runs 14 residues. The CDR3 bases are TGTGCCAGTAGCCTCGGATGGGGCGAGGCTACGCAGTATTTT. It translates to CASSLGWGEATQYF.

This clone occurred once. The chain employs TRBV5-1 and TRBJ1-3, with D possibly TRBD1 on 5 matching bases. V lost 0 bases, J lost 0 bases, and 10 bases lay in between. The germline V gene has CDR1 SGHRS and CDR2 YFSETQ. The CDR3 sequence is 16 residues long. CDR3: CASSLGGLSSGNTIYF. Here the CDR3 DNA reads TGCGCCAGCAGCTTGGGGGGACTCTCCTCTGGAAACACCATATATTTT.

V and J are TRBV5-1 and TRBJ2-5; D perhaps matches TRBD2 (7 bases). Trimming shortened V by 6 bases and J by 3 bases, and 21 bases separated the two germline ends. The CDR3 sequence is 16 residues long. Germline CDR1 SGHRS, CDR2 YFSETQ. CDR3 sequence: CASIRGGTVGKETQYF. CDR3 nucleotide sequence: TGCGCCAGCATAAGGGGGGGGACGGTTGGAAAAGAGACCCAGTACTTC. The whole variable domain, filled in from reference TRBV5-1 and TRBJ2-5, reads KAGVTQTPRYLIKTRGQQVTLSCSPISGHRSVSWYQQTPGQGLQFLFEYFSETQRNKGNFPGRFSGRQFSNSRSEMNVSTLELGDSALYLCASIRGGTVGKETQYFGPGTRLLVL.

This sequence joins TRBV15 and TRBJ2-7, with D tentatively TRBD2 (5 bases). Germline V gene sequence: CDR1 LNHNV, CDR2 YYDKDF (reference sequence). The CDR3 is 16 residues long. The V gene lost 0 bases and the J gene lost 3 bases, with 15 bases spanning the gap. CDR3 nucleotides: TGTGCCACCAGCAGAGAGTTTGGGGTGGCGGGCTACGAGCAGTACTTC. Its protein product is CATSREFGVAGYEQYF.

The J gene is TRBJ1-2, the V gene TRBV28; 8 bases align to TRBD1. This CDR3 has 14 residues. With 1 base clipped from V and 7 bases from J, the junction kept 5 bases outside the gene matches. From germline, CDR1 is MDHEN and CDR2 SYDVKM. The CDR3 protein is CASSLSGQGLGYTF. The CDR3 DNA reads TGTGCCAGCAGTTTATCCGGACAGGGTCTTGGCTACACCTTC.

The chain recombines TRBV19 with TRBJ1-5; TRBD1 agrees at 9 bases. Germline values: CDR1 LNHDA, CDR2 SQIVND (reference sequence). The CDR3 loop spans 14 amino acids. V shed 4 bases and J 7 bases; nucleotides not matched to a gene: 5. In DNA form, the CDR3 reads TGTGCCAGTAGTAAGGGACAGGGCGAGCAGCCCCAGCATTTT. This gives the protein CASSKGQGEQPQHF.

The J gene is TRBJ1-5, the V gene TRBV11-3, with a weak D call TRBD1 (6 bases). With 6 bases removed from V and 5 bases from J, the gap between germline ends came to 11 bases. CDR1 and CDR2 (germline): SGHNT, YENEEA. The CDR3 is 13 amino acids. The CDR3 loop reads CASRTGPHQPQHF. CDR3 nucleotide sequence: TGTGCCAGCAGGACAGGTCCGCATCAGCCCCAGCATTTT.

The chain joins TRBV2 to TRBJ2-2; D is undetermined. Germline CDR1 SNHLY, CDR2 FYNNEI. V was shortened by 5 bases and J by 2 bases, with 9 bases between the two germline ends. The CDR3 consists of 14 residues. This CDR3 is CASSQEYNTGELFF. CDR3 bases: TGTGCCAGCAGTCAAGAATATAACACCGGGGAGCTGTTTTTT.

V and J are TRBV5-6 and TRBJ1-6; D is uncertain. The CDR3 runs 13 residues. The germline V and J ends were trimmed by 2 bases and 15 bases, with 15 bases remaining between them. From germline, CDR1 is SGHDT and CDR2 YYEEEE. CDR3 in DNA: TGTGCCAGCAGCTTTGTTGAGGAAACGGTCCTCCACTTT. Translated: CASSFVEETVLHF.

This clone showed up just a few times. The chain recombines TRBV4-1 with TRBJ2-3, with D possibly matching TRBD2 (6 bases). The CDR3 has 16 amino acids. With 2 bases removed from V and 3 bases from J, the gap between germline ends came to 15 bases. CDR1 is MGHRA and CDR2 is YSYEKL in the germline V gene. This CDR3 is CASSQPAAGFTDTQYF. Written as DNA, the CDR3 is TGCGCCAGCAGCCAACCAGCGGCGGGGTTTACAGATACGCAGTATTTT.

The chain couples TRBV7-6 to TRBJ1-4, with D possibly TRBD1 on 6 matching bases. The length of the CDR3 is 15 residues. Deletions cut 4 bases from V and 2 bases from J, with 11 bases between. The V gene's germline CDR1 is SGHVS and CDR2 FNYEAQ. CDR3 residues: CASSSPGATNEKLFF. CDR3 coding DNA: TGTGCCAGCAGCTCCCCAGGGGCGACTAATGAAAAACTGTTTTTT.

V is TRBV5-4 and J is TRBJ1-1; 7 nucleotides match TRBD1. J lost 0 bases, V lost 6 bases, and 8 bases had no gene match. This CDR3 comprises 15 residues. Germline CDR1 SGHNT, CDR2 YYREEE (reference sequence). As DNA, the CDR3 is TGTGCCAGCAACACTCCGGGACAGATGAACACTGAAGCTTTCTTT. Amino acid sequence: CASNTPGQMNTEAFF.

About this clone: Additional DNA sequences in this sample encode the identical CDR3. This chain connects TRBV7-3 to TRBJ2-5; TRBD2 is a possible D gene (7 bases). This CDR3 spans 14 amino acids. V shed 2 bases and J shed 4 bases, with 11 bases lying between them. Germline CDR1 and CDR2: SGHTA and FQGTGA. The CDR3 region has the DNA TGTGCCAGCAGCTTAGGGGGGGCGGGAGAGACCCAGTACTTC. Translation: CASSLGGAGETQYF.

The chain has TRBV6-6 and TRBJ2-5; D gene unclear. The CDR3 is 15 residues long. The V gene lost 0 bases and the J gene lost 2 bases, with 10 bases spanning the gap. The germline CDR1 and CDR2 sequences are MNHNY and SVGAGI (reference sequence). CDR3 DNA sequence: TGTGCCAGCAGTTACTCTGTTGCGTATCAAGAGACCCAGTACTTC. This gives the protein CASSYSVAYQETQYF.

V usage is TRBV2 and J usage is TRBJ2-1, with 8 nucleotides matching TRBD2. The germline gives CDR1 SNHLY, CDR2 FYNNEI. Trimming at V came to 11 bases and at J to 4 bases, leaving 13 bases not matched to a gene. The CDR3 spans 15 residues. CDR3 protein: CACDPGLADYNEQFF. The CDR3 DNA sequence: TGTGCCTGCGACCCCGGACTAGCAGATTACAATGAGCAGTTCTTC.

The chain carries TRBV4-1 and TRBJ1-3, with TRBD1 matching over 8 bases. The CDR3 is 17 residues long. CDR1 is MGHRA, CDR2 YSYEKL, per germline. J gave up 0 bases and V 2 bases, and 6 bases lay outside the gene matches. This CDR3 reads CASSQTGQANSGNTIYF. CDR3 DNA sequence: TGCGCCAGCAGCCAAACGGGACAGGCCAACTCTGGAAACACCATATATTTT.

The chain combines TRBV28 with TRBJ1-1, with TRBD1 matching 7 bases. J was trimmed by 4 bases and V by 5 bases; bases with no gene match: 7. The CDR3 has 14 residues. Germline V gene lookup returns CDR1 MDHEN and CDR2 SYDVKM. The CDR3 is CASSPQTGITEAFF. The CDR3 nucleotides read TGTGCCAGCAGTCCCCAGACAGGGATCACTGAAGCTTTCTTT.

The CDR3 DNA is TGTGCTAGTGGTTTGTCCCAAGGGACAGGGGAAGCTTTCTTT. Its translation is CASGLSQGTGEAFF. The gene calls are TRBV12-5 and TRBJ1-1; 9 bases agree with TRBD1. Germline trimming cut 2 bases from V and 8 bases from J; bases unmatched to any gene: 6. CDR3 size: 14 residues. Germline V gene data show CDR1 as LGHNT and CDR2 as FRNRAP.